The 25 T cell receptor beta chains below were found in one sample sequenced in a study of cytomegalovirus exposure and HLA in healthy donors. Assay: immunoSEQ multiplex PCR; the TCRdb copy retains only in-frame clones and omits some. The repertoire holds under 250,000 clones, with about 90% as singletons. Material: PBMCs. The receptors shown here come from a woman younger than 35 in good health and CMV-seronegative.

The chain has TRBV6-5 and TRBJ2-7; possible D gene TRBD1, 5 bases. This CDR3 region has 11 residues. The germline V gene encodes CDR1 MNHEY and CDR2 SVGAGI. Trimming pared 5 bases from V and 5 bases from J, leaving 7 bases between. CDR3 region: CASSQGNEQYF. CDR3 in DNA: TGTGCCAGCAGTCAGGGAAACGAGCAGTACTTC.

This clone came up a few times. J is TRBJ1-2 and V is TRBV28; 9 bases line up with TRBD1. This CDR3 is 18 amino acids long. Germline trimming cut 7 bases from V and 3 bases from J; bases unmatched to any gene: 18. Germline V CDR1 and CDR2: MDHEN, SYDVKM. CDR3 sequence (DNA): TGTGCCAGCACCAGGATCCGGGACAGGGTGTTCATGGACTATGGCTACACCTTC. Its translation: CASTRIRDRVFMDYGYTF.

The rearrangement joins TRBV25-1 to TRBJ2-1, with 8 positions matching TRBD2. Germline CDR1 reads MGHDK; CDR2 reads SYGVNS. Trimming cost V 6 bases and J 4 bases; bases outside gene matches: 14. The CDR3 has 17 amino acids. The CDR3 nucleotides read TGTGCCAGCAGGAGACGGGGCTTAGCGGGACCGTACAATGAGCAGTTCTTC. This gives the protein CASRRRGLAGPYNEQFF.

The DNA of the CDR3 is TGCGCCAGCAGCCAAGTTGGAGGGGGCGTAACCGGGGAGCTGTTTTTT. Protein product: CASSQVGGGVTGELFF. The J gene is TRBJ2-2, the V gene TRBV4-1; the D gene is possibly TRBD1 (7 bases). This CDR3 has 16 amino acids. Per the germline V gene, CDR1 is MGHRA and CDR2 is YSYEKL. Trimming pared 1 base from V and 5 bases from J, leaving 14 bases between.

V is TRBV18 and J is TRBJ1-2, with D possibly being TRBD1 (5 bases). Trimming removed 5 bases at V and 8 bases at J, with 15 bases between. The germline V gene encodes CDR1 KGHSH and CDR2 LQKENI. The CDR3 runs 13 residues. Here the CDR3 DNA reads TGTGCCAGCTCATCGGGGGAGAGGTCCGGCTACACCTTC. Protein sequence: CASSSGERSGYTF.

On this clone itself: This likely comes from a read error, as the CDR3 has no conserved phenylalanine or tryptophan at its end. Because the CDR3's place on the DNA is in doubt, the DNA is left out and the CDR3 is given as listed by TCRdb. The rearrangement links TRBV6-4 to TRBJ2-7; the table's D call, TRBD2, has no DNA check behind it. The CDR3 numbers 13 amino acids, ends counted. CDR1 MRHNA and CDR2 SNTAGT come from the germline V gene. The CDR3 protein is CASSESLAGSENS.

The chain is built from TRBV5-1 and TRBJ1-2; TRBD1 aligns across 7 bases. CDR3 length equals 14 residues. V shed 5 bases, J shed 6 bases, and the junction held 10 bases outside the gene matches. Per germline, CDR1 SGHRS and CDR2 YFSETQ. CDR3 sequence: CASRDDRVGDGYTF. The CDR3 DNA follows: TGCGCCAGCAGGGATGACAGGGTAGGGGATGGCTACACCTTC.

The chain recombines TRBV9 with TRBJ2-7; D not certain. The CDR3 length is 15 residues. Germline lookup yields CDR1 SGDLS and CDR2 YYNGEE. Trimming took 3 bases from V and 0 from J, leaving 13 bases between them. The CDR3 reads CASSAGSRSSYEQYF. CDR3 nucleotides: TGTGCCAGCAGCGCCGGGTCCCGGAGCTCCTACGAGCAGTACTTC.

V usage is TRBV4-1 and J usage is TRBJ2-7, with 10 nucleotides matching TRBD2. V shed 4 bases and J 4 bases; nucleotides not matched to a gene: 7. The CDR3 is made up of 15 amino acids. Germline CDR1 and CDR2: MGHRA and YSYEKL. Here the CDR3 reads CASSRLAGEAYEQYF. The CDR3 bases are TGCGCCAGCAGCCGCCTAGCGGGAGAGGCTTACGAGCAGTACTTC.

The sample holds a few counts of this clone. The chain has TRBV27 and TRBJ2-7; TRBD1 matches at 10 bases. Germline CDR1 and CDR2: MNHEY and SMNVEV (reference sequence). This CDR3 contains 13 residues. The V gene end was trimmed by 6 bases and the J gene end by 4 bases; junction bases not matched to a gene: 3. DNA for the CDR3: TGTGCCAGCAGGACAGGGGGCGGGTACGAGCAGTACTTC. Protein product: CASRTGGGYEQYF.

Here the CDR3 reads CASSALAGGLVEQYF. As DNA, the CDR3 is TGTGCCAGCAGCGCTCTAGCGGGAGGATTGGTCGAGCAGTACTTC. The V gene is TRBV6-5, the J gene TRBJ2-7; 11 nucleotides line up with TRBD2. Trimming removed 6 bases from V and 6 bases from J; junction bases left unmatched: 10. The length of the CDR3 is 15 residues. CDR1 and CDR2 from the germline V gene are MNHEY and SVGAGI.

This clone was seen once. V usage is TRBV6-1 and J usage is TRBJ1-5, with D perhaps matching TRBD1 (6 bases). CDR3 length equals 13 residues. CDR1 MNHNS and CDR2 SASEGT come from the germline V gene. Trimming pared 3 bases from V and 6 bases from J, leaving 9 bases between. The CDR3 DNA reads TGTGCCAGCAGTGATGCAGGGGTTCAGCCCCAGCATTTT. Protein product: CASSDAGVQPQHF.

The genes are TRBV4-1 and TRBJ2-1; 10 bases are shared with TRBD2. CDR1 and CDR2 (germline): MGHRA, YSYEKL. The ends lost 3 bases at V and 9 bases at J; junction bases unmatched: 8. The CDR3 totals 15 residues. CDR3 in DNA: TGCGCCAGCAGCCACAAACTAGCGGGAAGAGGTGAGCAGTTCTTC. This gives the protein CASSHKLAGRGEQFF.

The J gene is TRBJ2-7, the V gene TRBV5-8; 9 nucleotides agree with TRBD1. This CDR3 is built from 15 residues. From germline, CDR1 is SGHTS and CDR2 YDEGEE. V trimming: 0 bases; J trimming: 6 bases; junction bases outside the gene matches: 7. The CDR3 is CASSLVGTGMSEQYF. The CDR3 DNA follows: TGTGCCAGCAGCTTGGTTGGGACAGGGATGTCCGAGCAGTACTTC.

V usage is TRBV5-1 and J usage is TRBJ2-2; no definite D call. This CDR3 region has 15 residues. Germline V gene sequence: CDR1 SGHRS, CDR2 YFSETQ. Trimming cost V 4 bases and J 5 bases, with 15 bases left between them. DNA for the CDR3: TGCGCCAGCAGCGCTACTTCGCCCATTACCGGGGAGCTGTTTTTT. This sequence encodes CASSATSPITGELFF.

The J gene is TRBJ1-1, the V gene TRBV5-1, with D uncertain. Germline-derived CDR1 and CDR2 are SGHRS and YFSETQ. The V gene lost 3 bases and the J gene lost 4 bases, with 13 bases spanning the gap. The CDR3 covers 14 residues. Here the CDR3 DNA reads TGCGCCAGCAGCTGGAACGGTGGCGGCACTGAAGCTTTCTTT. Amino acids: CASSWNGGGTEAFF.

The J gene is TRBJ2-5, the V gene TRBV6-5; D is ambiguous. The CDR3 runs to 14 residues. In germline, CDR1 is MNHEY, CDR2 SVGAGI. V was shortened by 2 bases and J by 6 bases, with 13 bases between the two germline ends. CDR3 nucleotides: TGTGCCAGCAGTTACCTCGAATTGCTAAAGACCCAGTACTTC. Translated, it gives CASSYLELLKTQYF.

In DNA, the CDR3 is TGTGCCAGCAGCTTTACTAGCGGGTTAGCCGGGGAGCTGTTTTTT. Translated: CASSFTSGLAGELFF. The chain carries TRBV6-1 and TRBJ2-2; 9 nucleotides agree with TRBD2. CDR1 and CDR2 from the germline V gene are MNHNS and SASEGT. The V segment lost 6 bases and the J segment 6 bases; nucleotides outside the gene matches: 8. The CDR3 has 15 amino acids.

The V and J genes are TRBV6-6 and TRBJ2-1, with D possibly TRBD1 on 5 matching bases. Germline V gene data show CDR1 as MNHNY and CDR2 as SVGAGI (reference sequence). The CDR3 is made up of 15 amino acids. The germline V and J ends were trimmed by 4 bases and 6 bases, with 16 bases remaining between them. The CDR3 coding sequence is TGTGCCAGCAGTTCCCCCATAATAGACAGCAATGAGCAGTTCTTC. This sequence encodes CASSSPIIDSNEQFF.

The chain combines TRBV9 with TRBJ1-1; D is ambiguous. The CDR3 length is 15 residues. The germline CDR1 and CDR2 sequences are SGDLS and YYNGEE. Trimming removed 0 bases from V and 1 base from J, with 10 bases in between. The CDR3 DNA sequence: TGTGCCAGCAGCGTAGGGTTTACAGAGAACACTGAAGCTTTCTTT. Protein product: CASSVGFTENTEAFF.

This rearrangement joins TRBV27 to TRBJ2-7; 10 bases are shared with TRBD1. The trim removed 10 bases at V and 1 base at J, leaving 4 bases unmatched. This CDR3 is built from 13 residues. Germline loops: CDR1 MNHEY, CDR2 SMNVEV (reference sequence). The CDR3 region has the DNA TGTGCCATCCCGGGACAGGGGTCCTACGAGCAGTACTTC. It specifies CAIPGQGSYEQYF.

This clone was seen a handful of times. V is TRBV28 and J is TRBJ1-5; D gene unclear. Germline V gene lookup returns CDR1 MDHEN and CDR2 SYDVKM. This CDR3 has 16 residues. V lost 0 bases and J lost 11, with 20 bases in between. The CDR3: CASSLWDGRRDMAQHF. CDR3 sequence (DNA): TGTGCCAGCAGTTTATGGGACGGTAGGAGGGATATGGCCCAGCATTTT.

J is TRBJ2-2 and V is TRBV11-2; 13 bases are shared with TRBD2. Germline CDR1 SGHAT, CDR2 FQNNGV. J lost 2 bases, V lost 5 bases, and 11 bases had no gene match. This CDR3 spans 19 amino acids. As DNA, the CDR3 is TGTGCCAGCAGCCCCCGACTAGCGGGAGGAAGGGGAAACACCGGGGAGCTGTTTTTT. Translation gives CASSPRLAGGRGNTGELFF.

This clone showed up just a few times. The chain uses TRBV5-1 and TRBJ1-1, with 7 nucleotides matching TRBD1. This CDR3 comprises 18 residues. Per the germline V gene, CDR1 is SGHRS and CDR2 is YFSETQ. Trimming took 4 bases from V and 3 from J; bases not matched to a gene: 18. Here the CDR3 reads CASSDSPILTGADTEAFF. CDR3 bases: TGCGCCAGCAGCGACTCCCCCATCCTTACAGGGGCGGACACTGAAGCTTTCTTT.

CDR3 sequence: CASSVQGYGYTF. The CDR3 DNA reads TGCGCCAGCAGTGTGCAGGGATATGGCTACACCTTC. This sequence joins TRBV10-2 and TRBJ1-2; D might be TRBD1 (5 bases). CDR3 length: 12 residues. V shed 4 bases and J shed 5 bases, with 8 bases lying between them. Germline V lookup: CDR1 WSHSY, CDR2 SAAADI.